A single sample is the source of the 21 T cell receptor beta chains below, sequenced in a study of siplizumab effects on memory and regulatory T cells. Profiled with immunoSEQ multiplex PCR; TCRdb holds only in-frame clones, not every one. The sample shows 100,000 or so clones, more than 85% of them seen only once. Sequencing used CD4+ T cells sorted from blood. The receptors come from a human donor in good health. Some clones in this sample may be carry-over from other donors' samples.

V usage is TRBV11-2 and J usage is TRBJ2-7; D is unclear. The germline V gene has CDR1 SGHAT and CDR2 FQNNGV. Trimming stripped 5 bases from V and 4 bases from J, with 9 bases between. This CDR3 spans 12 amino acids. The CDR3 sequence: CASSPYRYEQYF. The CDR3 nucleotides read TGTGCCAGCAGCCCTTACCGATACGAGCAGTACTTC. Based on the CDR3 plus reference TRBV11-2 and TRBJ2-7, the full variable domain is EAGVAQSPRYKIIEKRQSVAFWCNPISGHATLYWYQQILGQGPKLLIQFQNNGVVDDSQLPKDRFSAERLKGVDSTLKIQPAKLEDSAVYLCASSPYRYEQYFGPGTRLTVT.

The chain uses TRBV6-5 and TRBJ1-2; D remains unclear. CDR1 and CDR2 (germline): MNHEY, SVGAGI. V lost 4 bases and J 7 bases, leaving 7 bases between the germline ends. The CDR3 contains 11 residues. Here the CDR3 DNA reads TGTGCCAGCAGTTCCGTTCGTGGCTACACCTTC. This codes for CASSSVRGYTF.

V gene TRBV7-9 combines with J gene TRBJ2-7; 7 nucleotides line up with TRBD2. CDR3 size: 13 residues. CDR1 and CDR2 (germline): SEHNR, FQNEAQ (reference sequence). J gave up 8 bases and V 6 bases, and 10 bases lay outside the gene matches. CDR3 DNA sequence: TGTGCCAGCAGTTCAAGGGCGGGGGTACAGCAGTACTTC. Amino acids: CASSSRAGVQQYF.

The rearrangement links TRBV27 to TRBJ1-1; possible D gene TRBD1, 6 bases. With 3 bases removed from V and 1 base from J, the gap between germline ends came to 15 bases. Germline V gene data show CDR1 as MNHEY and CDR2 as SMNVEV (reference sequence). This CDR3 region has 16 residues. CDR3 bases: TGTGCCAGCAGTTTCTTGGGGGCAGACAAGAACACTGAAGCTTTCTTT. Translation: CASSFLGADKNTEAFF.

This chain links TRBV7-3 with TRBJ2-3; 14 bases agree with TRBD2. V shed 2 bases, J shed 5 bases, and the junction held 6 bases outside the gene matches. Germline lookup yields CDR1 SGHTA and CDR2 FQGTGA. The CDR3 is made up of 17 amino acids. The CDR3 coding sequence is TGTGCCAGCAGCTTATCCCGACTAGCGGGAGGGTTAGATACGCAGTATTTT. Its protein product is CASSLSRLAGGLDTQYF.

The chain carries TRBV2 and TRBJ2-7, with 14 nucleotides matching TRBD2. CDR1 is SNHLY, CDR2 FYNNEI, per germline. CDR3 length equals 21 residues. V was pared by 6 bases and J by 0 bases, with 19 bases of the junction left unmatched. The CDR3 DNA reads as TGTGCCAGCAGACGACCCGGTGGAGGGGCGACTAGCGGGAGGGGCTCCTACGAGCAGTACTTC. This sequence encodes CASRRPGGGATSGRGSYEQYF.

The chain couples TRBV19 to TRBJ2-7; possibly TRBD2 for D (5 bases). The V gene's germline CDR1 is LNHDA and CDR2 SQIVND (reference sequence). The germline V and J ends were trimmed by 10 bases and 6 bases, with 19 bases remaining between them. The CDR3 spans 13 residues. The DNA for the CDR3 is TGTGCCACTGCCGGGAACACTATGGCCGAGCAGTACTTC. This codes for CATAGNTMAEQYF.

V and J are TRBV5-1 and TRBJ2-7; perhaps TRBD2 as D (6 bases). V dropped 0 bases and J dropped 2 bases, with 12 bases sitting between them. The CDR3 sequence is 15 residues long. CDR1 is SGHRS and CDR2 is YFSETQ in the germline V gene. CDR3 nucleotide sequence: TGCGCCAGCAGCTTGGGAACCGGGAGCACCTACGAGCAGTACTTC. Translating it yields CASSLGTGSTYEQYF.

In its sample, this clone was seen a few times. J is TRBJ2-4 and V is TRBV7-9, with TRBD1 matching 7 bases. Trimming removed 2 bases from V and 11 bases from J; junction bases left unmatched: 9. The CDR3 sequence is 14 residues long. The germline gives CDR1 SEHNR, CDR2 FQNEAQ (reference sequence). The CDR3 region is CASSLNRGVGFQYF. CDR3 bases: TGTGCCAGCAGCTTAAACAGGGGAGTGGGTTTTCAGTACTTC.

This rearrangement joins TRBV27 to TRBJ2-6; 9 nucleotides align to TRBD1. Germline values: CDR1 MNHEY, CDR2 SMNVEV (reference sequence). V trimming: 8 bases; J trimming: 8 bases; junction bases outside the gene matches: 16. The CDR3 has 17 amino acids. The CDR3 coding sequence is TGTGCCAGCGGATTCCAAACGGGACAGGGCCCTCCCAACGTCCTGACTTTC. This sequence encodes CASGFQTGQGPPNVLTF.

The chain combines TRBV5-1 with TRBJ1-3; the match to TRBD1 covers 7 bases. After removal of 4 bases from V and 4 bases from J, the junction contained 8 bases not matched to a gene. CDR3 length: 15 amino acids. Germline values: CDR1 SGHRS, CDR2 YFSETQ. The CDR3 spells CASSPETGTGNTIYF. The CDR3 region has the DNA TGCGCCAGCAGCCCAGAGACAGGGACGGGAAACACCATATATTTT.

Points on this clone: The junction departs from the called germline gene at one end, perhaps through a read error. The CDR3 nucleotides read TGTGCTAGCAGTCTTAATTGGGGTGACAATGAGCAGTTCTTC. Amino acids: CASSLNWGDNEQFF. The chain recombines TRBV7-7 with TRBJ2-1; no reliable D call. The CDR3 is 14 amino acids. Germline V lookup: CDR1 SSHAT, CDR2 FNYEAQ (reference sequence).

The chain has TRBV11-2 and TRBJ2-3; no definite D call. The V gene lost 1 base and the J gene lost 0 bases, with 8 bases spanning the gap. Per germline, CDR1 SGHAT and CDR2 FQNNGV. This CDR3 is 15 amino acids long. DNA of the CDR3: TGTGCCAGCAGCTTAGGGTCCTTTAGCACAGATACGCAGTATTTT. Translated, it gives CASSLGSFSTDTQYF.

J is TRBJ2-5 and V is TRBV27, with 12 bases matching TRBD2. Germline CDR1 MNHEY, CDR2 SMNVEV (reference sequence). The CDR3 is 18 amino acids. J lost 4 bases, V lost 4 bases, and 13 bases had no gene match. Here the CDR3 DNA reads TGTGCCAGCAGTTCACTACGACTAGCGGGAGTGGAAGGAGAGACCCAGTACTTC. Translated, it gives CASSSLRLAGVEGETQYF.

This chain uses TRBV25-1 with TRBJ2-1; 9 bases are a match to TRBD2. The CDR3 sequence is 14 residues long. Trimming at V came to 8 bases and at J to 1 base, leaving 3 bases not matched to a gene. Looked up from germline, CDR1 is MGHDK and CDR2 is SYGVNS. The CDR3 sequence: CASAGGPSYNEQFF. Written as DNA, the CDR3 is TGTGCCAGCGCGGGAGGGCCATCCTACAATGAGCAGTTCTTC.

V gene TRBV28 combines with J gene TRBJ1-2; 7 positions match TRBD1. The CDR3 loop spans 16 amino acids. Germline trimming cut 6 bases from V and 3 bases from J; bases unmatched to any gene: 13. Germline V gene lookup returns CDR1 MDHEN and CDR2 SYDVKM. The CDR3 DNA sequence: TGTGCCAGCAGACCCAACGACAGGGCTGCGGACTATGGCTACACCTTC. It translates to CASRPNDRAADYGYTF.

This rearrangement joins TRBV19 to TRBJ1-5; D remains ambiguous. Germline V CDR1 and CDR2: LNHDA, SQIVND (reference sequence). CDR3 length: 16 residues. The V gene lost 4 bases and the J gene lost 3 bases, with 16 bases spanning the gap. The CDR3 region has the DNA TGTGCCAGTAGTAGGCAGGCACGAACTTTCAATCAGCCCCAGCATTTT. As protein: CASSRQARTFNQPQHF.

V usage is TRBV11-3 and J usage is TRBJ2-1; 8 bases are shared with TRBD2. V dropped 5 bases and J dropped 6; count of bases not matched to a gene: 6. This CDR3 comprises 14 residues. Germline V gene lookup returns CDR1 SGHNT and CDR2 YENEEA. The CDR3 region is CASSERLASNEQFF. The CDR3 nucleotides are TGTGCCAGCAGCGAACGACTAGCGTCCAATGAGCAGTTCTTC.

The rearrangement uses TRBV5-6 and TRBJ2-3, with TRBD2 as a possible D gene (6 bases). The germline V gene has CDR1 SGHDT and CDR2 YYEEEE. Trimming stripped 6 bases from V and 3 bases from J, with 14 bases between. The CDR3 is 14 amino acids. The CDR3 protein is CASTLVAGTDTQYF. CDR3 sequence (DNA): TGTGCCAGCACCCTGGTGGCGGGGACAGATACGCAGTATTTT.

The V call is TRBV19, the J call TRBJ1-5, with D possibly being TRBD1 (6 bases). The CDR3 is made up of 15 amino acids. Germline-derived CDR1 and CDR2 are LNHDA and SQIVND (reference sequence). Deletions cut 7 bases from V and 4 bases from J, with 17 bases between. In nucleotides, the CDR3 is TGTGCCAGTAAGGGTTTGGACAGAGAAAATCAGCCCCAGCATTTT. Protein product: CASKGLDRENQPQHF. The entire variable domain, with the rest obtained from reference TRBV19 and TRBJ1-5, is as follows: DGGITQSPKYLFRKEGQNVTLSCEQNLNHDAMYWYRQDPGQGLRLIYYSQIVNDFQKGDIAEGYSVSREKKESFPLTVTSAQKNPTAFYLCASKGLDRENQPQHFGDGTRLSIL.

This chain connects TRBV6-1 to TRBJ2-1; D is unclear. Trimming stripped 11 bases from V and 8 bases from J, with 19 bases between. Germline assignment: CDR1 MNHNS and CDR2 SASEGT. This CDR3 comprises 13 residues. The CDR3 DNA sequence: TGTGCCGGCCGGACCGCAAAGGGTCATGAGCAGTTCTTC. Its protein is CAGRTAKGHEQFF.